This paragraph covers one TCR beta chain sequence. Its antigen is unknown. This sample stems from a study of T-cell reconstitution after alpha-beta-depleted transplantation in children. Overall study findings and caveats: Some patients owed their high day-60 TCRbeta diversity to surviving recipient T cells and thymic progenitors. As was reported, about two months after transplant, alpha-beta T cells came from several hundred expanded graft clones.

V shed 4 bases and J shed 0 bases, with 10 bases lying between them. This CDR3 contains 15 residues. Germline-derived CDR1 and CDR2 are SSHAT and FNYEAQ (reference sequence). Construction of the TCRbeta library involved unique molecular identifiers. TCRdb called the PCR reads again in MiXCR, with one record for every CDR3 protein. The data show a few hundred thousand distinct CDR3 sequences, about 17% seen once. The sequenced sample was PBMCs, mostly from graft donor cells, obtained 360 days after TCRalphabeta/CD19-depleted stem cell transplant. V and J are TRBV7-7 and TRBJ2-1; D remains ambiguous. The clonotype originates from a boy under two years old who had a stem cell transplant for Wiskott-Aldrich syndrome, so the T cells may come from the graft donor. CDR3 nucleotides: TGTGCCAGCAGCTACCGATTTAGCTCCTACAATGAGCAGTTCTTC. This codes for CASSYRFSSYNEQFF. Full variable domain (outside the CDR3, taken from reference TRBV7-7 and TRBJ2-1): GAGVSQSPRYKVTKRGQDVTLRCDPISSHATLYWYQQALGQGPEFLTYFNYEAQPDKSGLPSDRFSAERPEGSISTLTIQRTEQRDSAMYRCASSYRFSSYNEQFFGPGTRLTVL.